This TCR beta chain derives from a study of T cells in Graves' hyperthyroidism and ophthalmopathy. Findings and limits, study-wide: Most clonotypes expanded in the thyroid (above 0.001) were also present in blood. Ophthalmopathy could be told apart from stable hyperthyroidism with a 13 V-J model. Ophthalmopathy onset followed model prediction by a median approximately 5.9 months.

Germline CDR1 and CDR2: SGHTA and FQGNSA. Between the trimmed V and J ends, which lost 7 bases and 9 bases, there was a span of 10 bases. There are 12 residues in the CDR3. Uncontrolled infections, other autoimmune diseases, pregnancy or lactation led to exclusion of patients. The TCR beta CDR3 regions underwent amplification using RNA transcripts as the source. RT-PCR in the first round (using the HTBI primer set) targeted the TCR CDR3. TCRdb called the multiplex PCR reads again in MiXCR, with one record for every CDR3 protein. Here the sample spans around 600,000 distinct CDR3 sequences, just under 45% being singletons. Of note for this clonotype: Its target is unknown.

The sample was peripheral blood or thyroid tissue (not recorded which). The chain uses TRBV7-2 and TRBJ1-6; a possible D gene is TRBD1 (6 bases). This receptor was obtained from an adult man with Graves' disease, either hyperthyroidism or ophthalmopathy (not recorded which). CDR3 sequence (DNA): TGTGCCAGCACCGGACAGATTTCACCCCTCCACTTT. Translated: CASTGQISPLHF.